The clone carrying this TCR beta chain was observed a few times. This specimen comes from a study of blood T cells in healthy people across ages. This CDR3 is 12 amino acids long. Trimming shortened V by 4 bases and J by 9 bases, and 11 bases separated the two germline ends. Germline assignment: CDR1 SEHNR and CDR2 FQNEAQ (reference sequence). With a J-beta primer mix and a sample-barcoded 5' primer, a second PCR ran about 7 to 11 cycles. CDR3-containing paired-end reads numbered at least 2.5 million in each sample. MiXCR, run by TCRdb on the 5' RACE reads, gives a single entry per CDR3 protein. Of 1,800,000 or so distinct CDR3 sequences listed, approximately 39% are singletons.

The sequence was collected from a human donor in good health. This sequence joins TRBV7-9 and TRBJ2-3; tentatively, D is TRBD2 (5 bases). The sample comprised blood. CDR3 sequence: CASSSHPGTQYF. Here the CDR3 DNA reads TGTGCCAGCAGCTCCCATCCGGGGACGCAGTATTTT.